One and the same sample provided the 2 T cell receptor beta chains below, sequenced in a study of Graves' ophthalmopathy and Graves' hyperthyroidism. Transcripts of RNA were the source for amplifying TCR beta CDR3 regions. An initial RT-PCR round employing HTBI primers preceded a second-round multiplex PCR. TCRdb reprocessed the multiplex PCR reads with MiXCR, giving one entry per CDR3 protein. Among over a million distinct CDR3 sequences, about 38% were seen once, and the ten largest hold around 10%. Sequenced: peripheral blood or thyroid tissue (not recorded which). These TCRs come from an adult man with Graves' hyperthyroidism.

This clonotype was seen repeatedly, ten times or more. The rearrangement joins TRBV6-5 to TRBJ2-5; no firm D call. Deletions cut 6 bases from V and 1 base from J, with 6 bases between. Germline-derived CDR1 and CDR2 are MNHEY and SVGAGI. The CDR3 runs 12 residues. CDR3 sequence (DNA): TGTGCCAGCAGCGGCAGCCAAGAGACCCAGTACTTC. It specifies CASSGSQETQYF.

This sequence joins TRBV10-3 and TRBJ2-5; 14 nucleotides match TRBD2. The germline V gene encodes CDR1 ENHRY and CDR2 SYGVKD. The V segment lost 6 bases and the J segment 1 base; nucleotides outside the gene matches: 1. This CDR3 contains 15 residues. The CDR3 sequence: CAIRGTSGGQETQYF. The CDR3 DNA reads TGTGCCATCAGGGGGACTAGCGGGGGCCAAGAGACCCAGTACTTC.